Below, 17 T cell receptor beta chains from the same sample are listed, as sequenced in a study of memory CD4+ T cells and cytomegalovirus serostatus. Single viable CD3+CD4+CD8-CD45RO+ cells were sorted as the memory CD4+ T cells. Method: immunoSEQ multiplex PCR; TCRdb's copy keeps in-frame clones and lacks some. This sample has 30,000 to 40,000 clones, with around 76% found just once. The sequencing input was memory CD4+ T cells from blood. These receptors were taken from an adult in good health and CMV-seronegative. Some clones in this sample may be carry-over from other donors' samples.

V usage is TRBV19 and J usage is TRBJ1-4; possibly TRBD1 for D (6 bases). The CDR3 loop spans 14 amino acids. V was pared by 6 bases and J by 5 bases, with 13 bases between. CDR1 and CDR2 from the germline V gene are LNHDA and SQIVND (reference sequence). In DNA, the CDR3 is TGTGCCAGTAGGGTACAGGGAGGGAATGAAAAACTGTTTTTT. Encoded protein: CASRVQGGNEKLFF.

This chain uses TRBV4-2 with TRBJ2-3; TRBD1 might be the D (6 bases). Germline loops: CDR1 LGHNA, CDR2 YNFKEQ. The V end lost 4 bases, the J end lost 11 bases, and 16 bases lay between the germline ends. The CDR3 is 13 residues long. The CDR3 is CASSLLQQGVQYF. The CDR3 region has the DNA TGTGCCAGCAGCCTCCTCCAACAGGGAGTGCAGTATTTT.

The chain combines TRBV18 with TRBJ1-6; 7 nucleotides agree with TRBD1. The CDR3 is made up of 16 amino acids. Germline V gives CDR1 KGHSH, CDR2 LQKENI. The J segment lost 6 bases and the V segment lost 1 base, leaving 6 bases of the junction unmatched. The CDR3 region is CASSPLPGQTNSPLHF. CDR3 in DNA: TGTGCCAGCTCACCACTCCCGGGACAGACTAATTCACCCCTCCACTTT. Supplemented by reference TRBV18 and TRBJ1-6, the full variable domain reads NAGVMQNPRHLVRRRGQEARLRCSPMKGHSHVYWYRQLPEEGLKFMVYLQKENIIDESGMPKERFSAEFPKEGPSILRIQQVVRGDSAAYFCASSPLPGQTNSPLHFGNGTRLTVT.

By share, this clone ranks as medium-sized. V usage is TRBV5-6 and J usage is TRBJ1-6; D perhaps matches TRBD1 (6 bases). Deletions cut 5 bases from V and 7 bases from J, with 10 bases between. The CDR3 loop spans 13 amino acids. Germline lookup yields CDR1 SGHDT and CDR2 YYEEEE. The CDR3 loop reads CASRQDRNSPLHF. The DNA for the CDR3 is TGTGCCAGCAGGCAAGACAGGAATTCACCCCTCCACTTT.

This chain connects TRBV4-3 to TRBJ2-7; D is ambiguous. Germline CDR1 reads LGHNA; CDR2 reads YSLEER. The CDR3 is made up of 15 amino acids. Trimming left V 0 bases short and J 0 bases short, with 9 bases between. In DNA, the CDR3 is TGCGCCAGCAGCCAAGAACTTAGGAGCTCCTACGAGCAGTACTTC. This gives the protein CASSQELRSSYEQYF.

The V call is TRBV7-9, the J call TRBJ1-1, with D possibly matching TRBD1 (6 bases). Germline V gives CDR1 SEHNR, CDR2 FQNEAQ (reference sequence). CDR3 length equals 15 residues. V was pared by 1 base and J by 3 bases, with 12 bases between. CDR3 loop: CASSLEGGAYTEAFF. The CDR3 nucleotides read TGTGCCAGCAGCTTAGAGGGGGGGGCCTACACTGAAGCTTTCTTT.

This chain links TRBV29-1 with TRBJ1-1; D perhaps matches TRBD1 (6 bases). V was trimmed by 3 bases and J by 4 bases, leaving 15 bases between them. This CDR3 is built from 14 residues. Germline CDR1 SQVTM, CDR2 ANQGSEA. The CDR3 is CSVDGGGWGTEAFF. CDR3 nucleotides: TGCAGCGTTGATGGGGGGGGCTGGGGCACTGAAGCTTTCTTT.

The CDR3 loop reads CASRPGQGRTEAFF. CDR3 DNA: TGTGCCAGCAGACCGGGACAGGGGAGAACTGAAGCTTTCTTT. The V call is TRBV6-5, the J call TRBJ1-1; 10 bases agree with TRBD1. This CDR3 spans 14 amino acids. Losses at the gene ends were 6 bases for V and 5 bases for J; bases not matched to a gene: 6. Germline-derived CDR1 and CDR2 are MNHEY and SVGAGI.

The V gene is TRBV28, the J gene TRBJ1-2; no definite D call. Trimming pared 5 bases from V and 5 bases from J, leaving 12 bases between. Per the germline V gene, CDR1 is MDHEN and CDR2 is SYDVKM. The CDR3 sequence is 13 residues long. This chain's CDR3 is CASSIGLSYGYTF. The CDR3 region has the DNA TGTGCCAGCAGTATCGGACTGAGTTATGGCTACACCTTC.

V and J are TRBV7-6 and TRBJ2-3, with a tentative D call TRBD2 (6 bases). V lost 5 bases and J 5 bases, leaving 20 bases between the germline ends. This CDR3 contains 16 residues. The germline V gene has CDR1 SGHVS and CDR2 FNYEAQ. The CDR3 coding sequence is TGTGCCAGCAGCCCCGTGAGGCGGGGCCAGAGAGATACGCAGTATTTT. This encodes CASSPVRRGQRDTQYF.

This clone has just a few counts. The chain recombines TRBV19 with TRBJ1-2, with D possibly being TRBD1 (5 bases). V gave up 6 bases and J gave up 4 bases, with 15 bases separating them. This CDR3 has 14 residues. Looked up from germline, CDR1 is LNHDA and CDR2 is SQIVND (reference sequence). CDR3 loop: CASSPDRFSYGYTF. The CDR3 coding sequence is TGTGCCAGTAGCCCAGACAGATTTTCCTATGGCTACACCTTC.

This clone came up a few times. DNA for the CDR3: TGTGCCAGCAGCTTACACGGGGACTATGGCTACACCTTC. Protein product: CASSLHGDYGYTF. The rearrangement links TRBV7-9 to TRBJ1-2, with D unclear. Germline CDR1 is SEHNR and CDR2 is FQNEAQ (reference sequence). V was pared by 2 bases and J by 3 bases, with 7 bases between. The CDR3 totals 13 residues.

The chain is built from TRBV7-2 and TRBJ1-1; D uncertain. Per the germline V gene, CDR1 is SGHTA and CDR2 is FQGNSA. This CDR3 has 11 amino acids. V lost 5 bases and J 0 bases, leaving 1 base between the germline ends. The CDR3 region has the DNA TGTGCCAGCAGCGTGAACACTGAAGCTTTCTTT. Amino acids: CASSVNTEAFF.

The rearrangement links TRBV6-5 to TRBJ1-4, with no clear D. The CDR3 has 11 amino acids. Deletions cut 6 bases from V and 8 bases from J, with 7 bases between. CDR1 MNHEY and CDR2 SVGAGI come from the germline V gene. CDR3 in amino acids: CASRFAEKLFF. The CDR3 DNA reads as TGTGCCAGCAGGTTCGCCGAAAAACTGTTTTTT.

The V call is TRBV4-1, the J call TRBJ1-2; possibly TRBD1 for D (5 bases). The CDR3 has 15 residues. The V gene lost 1 base and the J gene lost 8 bases, with 17 bases spanning the gap. Germline V gene sequence: CDR1 MGHRA, CDR2 YSYEKL. The DNA of the CDR3 is TGCGCCAGCAGCCAAGTGGTAGACAGCTCTCGCGGCTACACCTTC. Translation: CASSQVVDSSRGYTF.

The chain combines TRBV18 with TRBJ2-7; D remains unclear. CDR3 size: 12 residues. The V gene lost 3 bases and the J gene lost 4 bases, with 7 bases spanning the gap. In germline, CDR1 is KGHSH, CDR2 LQKENI. For the CDR3, the DNA is TGTGCCAGCTCACCGACGGAATACGAGCAGTACTTC. It yields the protein CASSPTEYEQYF.

On this clone: The junction departs from the called germline gene at one end, perhaps through a read error. The chain links TRBV25-1 to TRBJ1-2; no firm D call. The germline V gene encodes CDR1 MGHDK and CDR2 SYGVNS. This CDR3 contains 14 residues. CDR3 protein: CASGDTALPYGYTF. Here the CDR3 DNA reads TGTGCCAGCGGTGATACAGCGCTCCCCTATGGCTACACCTTC.